This T cell receptor beta chain comes out of a study of blood T cell repertoires in COVID-19. Across the study: Samples representing acute and convalescent COVID-19 were sourced from the United States, Italy and Spain.

This clone was counted between two and nine times. Repertoires were generated with immunoSEQ multiplex PCR, while TCRdb's copy carries only in-frame clones and drops some. The sample records about 290,000 clones, 85% being singletons. V was shortened by 3 bases and J by 4 bases, with 7 bases between the two germline ends. This CDR3 is 13 amino acids long. Germline CDR1 and CDR2: MNHEY and SVGAGI. Material for sequencing was peripheral blood. This TCR was recovered from a woman aged 45-65 years with active or convalescent COVID-19. This sequence joins TRBV6-5 and TRBJ1-3; D is undetermined. CDR3 nucleotides: TGTGCCAGCAGTTATAGCGTGGGAAACACCATATATTTT. Amino acid sequence: CASSYSVGNTIYF.